A single sample is the source of the 13 T cell receptor beta chains below, sequenced in a study of vaccination and CD4 T cells after COVID-19. The treatment denotes: approximately 9-day PBMC culture with coronavirus spike peptide pools or control peptides (ViraFEST assay). These CD4+ T cells came from an unexposed donor, sampled before the COVID-19 pandemic (2011-2018). With the Oncomine TCR Beta short-read assay, DNA from cultured CD4+ T cells was sequenced. MiXCR was run by TCRdb on the PCR reads, yielding one entry per CDR3 protein. The repertoire holds roughly 7,600 distinct CDR3 sequences, less than 40% seen once, with about an eighth in the top ten. Antigens for these TCRs are unknown. Specimen: CD4+ T cells from blood, cultured in vitro. The receptor source for this set is a human donor in good health.

This chain links TRBV5-4 with TRBJ1-1, with a possible D match to TRBD1 (6 bases). V lost 4 bases to trimming and J lost 11 bases, with 15 bases between them. Germline V CDR1 and CDR2: SGHNT, YYREEE (reference sequence). This CDR3 has 12 residues. The CDR3 coding sequence is TGTGCCAGCAGCCCCTCAGGGGTCGGGGCTTTCTTT. Residues: CASSPSGVGAFF.

This clonotype was seen just once. The rearrangement uses TRBV20-1 and TRBJ1-1; D gene unclear. Germline assignment: CDR1 DFQATT and CDR2 SNEGSKA (reference sequence). The CDR3 has 11 residues. Trimming removed 6 bases at V and 3 bases at J, with 8 bases between. The CDR3 sequence is CSAPGYTEAFF. Written as DNA, the CDR3 is TGCAGTGCCCCAGGATACACTGAAGCTTTCTTT.

This chain joins TRBV7-9 and TRBJ1-2; D not resolved. V was shortened by 1 base and J by 6 bases, with 6 bases between the two germline ends. Germline-derived CDR1 and CDR2 are SEHNR and FQNEAQ (reference sequence). This CDR3 has 12 amino acids. The CDR3 protein is CASSLELDGYTF. In DNA form, the CDR3 reads TGTGCCAGCAGCTTAGAATTAGATGGCTACACCTTC.

CDR3 sequence reads: CSASKAGGSNEQYF. The CDR3 DNA sequence: TGCAGTGCTAGCAAAGCGGGAGGGTCCAACGAGCAGTACTTC. The chain couples TRBV20-1 to TRBJ2-7; TRBD2 agrees at 10 bases. The J segment lost 5 bases and the V segment lost 3 bases, leaving 7 bases of the junction unmatched. The CDR3 consists of 14 residues. From germline, CDR1 is DFQATT and CDR2 SNEGSKA (reference sequence).

J is TRBJ2-1 and V is TRBV7-9; D ambiguous. The germline gives CDR1 SEHNR, CDR2 FQNEAQ (reference sequence). V was pared by 5 bases and J by 6 bases, with 14 bases between. This CDR3 has 14 amino acids. This chain's CDR3 is CASSPLGIRNEQFF. CDR3 nucleotide sequence: TGTGCCAGCAGCCCCCTTGGGATACGCAATGAGCAGTTCTTC. Full variable domain (outside the CDR3, taken from reference TRBV7-9 and TRBJ2-1): DTGVSQNPRHKITKRGQNVTFRCDPISEHNRLYWYRQTLGQGPEFLTYFQNEAQLEKSRLLSDRFSAERPKGSFSTLEIQRTEQGDSAMYLCASSPLGIRNEQFFGPGTRLTVL.

The chain carries TRBV9 and TRBJ2-5; D may be TRBD2 (5 bases). The CDR3 is 16 amino acids. The germline gives CDR1 SGDLS, CDR2 YYNGEE. V was shortened by 0 bases and J by 4 bases, with 16 bases between the two germline ends. Written as DNA, the CDR3 is TGTGCCAGCAGCGTAGGGGCCCGGGATGCTGGAGAGACCCAGTACTTC. Protein sequence: CASSVGARDAGETQYF.

This rearrangement joins TRBV5-1 to TRBJ1-2, with TRBD1 identical over 8 bases. Germline V lookup: CDR1 SGHRS, CDR2 YFSETQ. The trim removed 0 bases at V and 7 bases at J, leaving 5 bases unmatched. This CDR3 has 14 amino acids. The CDR3 spells CASSLEDRGRGYTF. CDR3 DNA sequence: TGCGCCAGCAGCTTGGAAGACAGGGGTCGTGGCTACACCTTC.

This clonotype was found a few times. The rearrangement uses TRBV20-1 and TRBJ1-5; D possibly corresponds to TRBD1 (5 bases). The CDR3 extends over 13 amino acids. V lost 3 bases to trimming and J lost 5 bases, with 11 bases between them. Looked up from germline, CDR1 is DFQATT and CDR2 is SNEGSKA (reference sequence). The CDR3 region is CSASLQVDQPQHF. The CDR3, as DNA: TGCAGTGCTAGTCTACAGGTTGATCAGCCCCAGCATTTT.

The V and J genes are TRBV7-2 and TRBJ2-2; D is unclear. The CDR3 runs 16 residues. Trimming cost V 5 bases and J 2 bases, with 15 bases left between them. CDR1 and CDR2 from the germline V gene are SGHTA and FQGNSA. CDR3 sequence: CASSGSFPRNTGELFF. The CDR3 DNA is TGTGCCAGCAGCGGTAGCTTTCCCCGTAACACCGGGGAGCTGTTTTTT.

This clonotype was picked up a small number of times. The rearrangement uses TRBV2 and TRBJ1-2; 8 positions match TRBD1. Germline V gene data show CDR1 as SNHLY and CDR2 as FYNNEI. This CDR3 region has 15 residues. Trimming cost V 0 bases and J 7 bases; bases outside gene matches: 7. The CDR3 sequence: CASSEARGRGPGYTF. Here the CDR3 DNA reads TGTGCCAGCAGTGAAGCGCGGGGCAGGGGGCCTGGCTACACCTTC. Full variable domain (missing parts from reference TRBV2 and TRBJ1-2): EPEVTQTPSHQVTQMGQEVILRCVPISNHLYFYWYRQILGQKVEFLVSFYNNEISEKSEIFDDQFSVERPDGSNFTLKIRSTKLEDSAMYFCASSEARGRGPGYTFGSGTRLTVV.

The chain uses TRBV5-6 and TRBJ1-1; 7 positions agree with TRBD1. This CDR3 is 14 amino acids long. V was pared by 5 bases and J by 5 bases, with 9 bases of the junction left unmatched. CDR1 and CDR2 from the germline V gene are SGHDT and YYEEEE. This chain's CDR3 is CASRATGVWTEAFF. DNA of the CDR3: TGTGCCAGCAGGGCTACAGGGGTATGGACTGAAGCTTTCTTT. Drawing the rest from reference TRBV5-6 and TRBJ1-1, the complete variable domain is DAGVTQSPTHLIKTRGQQVTLRCSPKSGHDTVSWYQQALGQGPQFIFQYYEEEERQRGNFPDRFSGHQFPNYSSELNVNALLLGDSALYLCASRATGVWTEAFFGQGTRLTVV.

The chain has TRBV5-5 and TRBJ1-2; the D is unclear. The CDR3 is 12 amino acids. V was clipped by 4 bases and J by 4 bases, with 8 bases between them. In germline, CDR1 is SGHKS, CDR2 YYEKEE (reference sequence). The DNA of the CDR3 is TGTGCCAGCAGCCGGAGTAGCTATGGCTACACCTTC. This encodes CASSRSSYGYTF.

This clonotype has just a few counts. The chain uses TRBV7-9 and TRBJ2-1, with 9 bases lining up with TRBD2. The germline CDR1 and CDR2 sequences are SEHNR and FQNEAQ (reference sequence). V shed 4 bases, J shed 6 bases, and the junction held 13 bases outside the gene matches. This CDR3 has 17 residues. In DNA, the CDR3 is TGTGCCAGCAGCTCTCAAGTAGCGGGAGTGTTGCCCAATGAGCAGTTCTTC. Protein: CASSSQVAGVLPNEQFF.